What follows are 30 T cell receptor beta chains derived from one specimen sequenced in a study of OX40 agonist ivuxolimab in advanced cancers. The table came from immunoSEQ multiplex PCR; TCRdb's copy has only in-frame clones and leaves some out. The sample records some 72,000 clones, about 91% being singletons. Sequencing used CD4+ or CD8+ T cells sorted from blood, obtained in a trial of the OX40 agonist ivuxolimab. All receptors derive from an adult with an advanced solid tumor such as melanoma, head and neck, liver or kidney cancer.

This clone has just one count. The gene calls are TRBV30 and TRBJ1-6; 7 bases match TRBD1. The V gene end was trimmed by 3 bases and the J gene end by 5 bases; junction bases not matched to a gene: 10. The CDR3 spans 16 residues. Germline lookup yields CDR1 GTSNPN and CDR2 SVGIG (reference sequence). The CDR3 region is CAWSRGTVGDNSPLHF. DNA of the CDR3: TGTGCCTGGAGCCGAGGGACAGTGGGGGATAATTCACCCCTCCACTTT. The whole variable domain, filled in from reference TRBV30 and TRBJ1-6, reads SQTIHQWPATLVQPVGSPLSLECTVEGTSNPNLYWYRQAAGRGLQLLFYSVGIGQISSEVPQNLSASRPQDRQFILSSKKLLLSDSGFYLCAWSRGTVGDNSPLHFGNGTRLTVT.

The rearrangement links TRBV5-8 to TRBJ2-3; D uncertain. Germline CDR1 and CDR2: SGHTS and YDEGEE. V lost 3 bases and J lost 6, with 14 bases in between. CDR3 length: 14 amino acids. The CDR3 DNA follows: TGTGCCAGCAGCTCCGGCATATCACCGGATACGCAGTATTTT. It is translated as CASSSGISPDTQYF.

This clone was found a few times. The rearrangement links TRBV11-2 to TRBJ1-1, with 7 bases aligning to TRBD1. Germline lookup yields CDR1 SGHAT and CDR2 FQNNGV. J lost 4 bases, V lost 3 bases, and 5 bases had no gene match. The CDR3 runs to 14 residues. CDR3: CASSFTGDGTEAFF. In DNA form, the CDR3 reads TGTGCCAGCAGCTTTACAGGGGACGGCACTGAAGCTTTCTTT.

This chain uses TRBV27 with TRBJ1-4, with no clear D. Germline V CDR1 and CDR2: MNHEY, SMNVEV (reference sequence). The CDR3 is 14 residues long. The V end was cut by 3 bases, the J end by 2 bases, with 7 bases between. CDR3 DNA sequence: TGTGCCAGCAGTTTCGGACTGACTAATGAAAAACTGTTTTTT. Protein product: CASSFGLTNEKLFF.

Remarks on this clone: Other nucleotide sequences from this sample produce the same CDR3. The CDR3 coding sequence is TGTGCCAGCAGTTACTCGGACAGGGTGAGGACTGAAGCTTTCTTT. Protein sequence: CASSYSDRVRTEAFF. V usage is TRBV6-6 and J usage is TRBJ1-1; 8 bases align to TRBD1. The V segment lost 0 bases and the J segment 5 bases; nucleotides outside the gene matches: 5. Looked up from germline, CDR1 is MNHNY and CDR2 is SVGAGI (reference sequence). The CDR3 covers 15 residues.

This chain links TRBV18 with TRBJ2-5; D unresolved. Per the germline V gene, CDR1 is KGHSH and CDR2 is LQKENI. CDR3 length: 13 amino acids. V lost 3 bases to trimming and J lost 0 bases, with 5 bases between them. The CDR3 sequence is CASSPRNQETQYF. The CDR3 DNA reads as TGTGCCAGCTCACCGAGGAACCAAGAGACCCAGTACTTC.

This clone was recorded only once. The junction and the germline gene differ at one end; a read error may be behind it. The chain joins TRBV2 to TRBJ2-2; D gene ambiguous. The length of the CDR3 is 14 residues. Germline CDR1 is SNHLY and CDR2 is FYNNEI. This CDR3 is CASREGPLTGELFF. The CDR3 DNA sequence: TGTGCCAGCAGGGAAGGGCCGCTCACCGGGGAGCTGTTTTTT.

In its sample, this clone was seen once. The chain has TRBV5-1 and TRBJ1-2; TRBD1 matches 9 bases. The junction had 15 bases not matched to a gene; V was cut back by 7 bases and J by 2 bases. The length of the CDR3 is 17 residues. Germline V CDR1 and CDR2: SGHRS, YFSETQ. Here the CDR3 reads CASVPGTGRITNYGYTF. Here the CDR3 DNA reads TGCGCCAGCGTACCTGGGACAGGGAGGATTACGAACTATGGCTACACCTTC.

The chain carries TRBV7-9 and TRBJ1-1; D not resolved. Germline loops: CDR1 SEHNR, CDR2 FQNEAQ (reference sequence). The CDR3 consists of 13 residues. V was pared by 5 bases and J by 8 bases, with 15 bases between. CDR3 sequence reads: CASSIPARGEAFF. The CDR3 DNA reads TGTGCCAGCAGCATTCCGGCGCGAGGGGAAGCTTTCTTT.

The V and J genes are TRBV7-8 and TRBJ2-1, with 16 bases that match TRBD2. Per the germline V gene, CDR1 is SGHVS and CDR2 is FQNEAQ. J was trimmed by 8 bases and V by 1 base; bases with no gene match: 5. The length of the CDR3 is 17 residues. The CDR3 sequence: CASSLVGTSGRGDEQFF. CDR3 DNA sequence: TGTGCCAGCAGCTTAGTAGGGACTAGCGGGAGGGGCGATGAGCAGTTCTTC.

The CDR3 nucleotides read TGTGCCAGCAGCCCCTCAGGGGGAGGGCTCTACGAGCAGTACTTC. Translating gives CASSPSGGGLYEQYF. The chain is built from TRBV7-9 and TRBJ2-7; D may match TRBD1 or TRBD2 (7 bases each). Per the germline V gene, CDR1 is SEHNR and CDR2 is FQNEAQ (reference sequence). Trimming stripped 5 bases from V and 3 bases from J, with 17 bases between. The CDR3 is 15 residues long.

The J gene is TRBJ1-1, the V gene TRBV5-4; D gene uncertain. Germline CDR1 and CDR2: SGHNT and YYREEE (reference sequence). The ends were cut back, 4 bases at V and 0 bases at J, with 10 bases in the middle. The CDR3 covers 14 residues. This CDR3 is CASSPGRMNTEAFF. The CDR3 DNA sequence: TGTGCCAGCAGCCCTGGGCGGATGAACACTGAAGCTTTCTTT.

The chain joins TRBV6-5 to TRBJ1-2; 10 bases agree with TRBD1. V gave up 8 bases and J gave up 5 bases; unmatched junction bases: 5. CDR1 is MNHEY and CDR2 is SVGAGI in the germline V gene. CDR3 length equals 13 residues. The DNA for the CDR3 is TGTGCCAGCCGGACAGGGGGAGGATATGGCTACACCTTC. It encodes CASRTGGGYGYTF.

The rearrangement links TRBV6-6 to TRBJ2-7, with TRBD1 as a possible D gene (6 bases). This CDR3 spans 12 amino acids. CDR1 and CDR2 from the germline V gene are MNHNY and SVGAGI (reference sequence). V lost 6 bases, J lost 4 bases, and 10 bases lay in between. Written as DNA, the CDR3 is TGTGCCAGCAGCTCTCAGGGGTACGAGCAGTACTTC. This encodes CASSSQGYEQYF.

The rearrangement joins TRBV19 to TRBJ1-1; TRBD1 aligns across 7 bases. The CDR3 is 16 residues long. Germline loops: CDR1 LNHDA, CDR2 SQIVND (reference sequence). V was clipped by 7 bases and J by 0 bases; unmatched bases: 11. CDR3 protein: CASTPGTARMNTEAFF. The CDR3 DNA is TGTGCCAGTACCCCAGGGACAGCCCGCATGAACACTGAAGCTTTCTTT.

With respect to this clone: The sample has other DNA sequences that encode this CDR3 too. The genes are TRBV7-2 and TRBJ2-7; 7 nucleotides align to TRBD1. The CDR3 consists of 14 residues. V lost 5 bases to trimming and J lost 2 bases; unmatched junction nucleotides: 6. Germline values: CDR1 SGHTA, CDR2 FQGNSA. CDR3 loop: CASSPRTGPYEQYF. CDR3 bases: TGTGCCAGCAGCCCCCGGACAGGACCCTACGAGCAGTACTTC.

The chain is built from TRBV18 and TRBJ2-1; TRBD2 matches 9 bases. The CDR3 has 19 residues. J lost 5 bases, V lost 6 bases, and 20 bases had no gene match. The germline V gene encodes CDR1 KGHSH and CDR2 LQKENI. The CDR3 nucleotides read TGTGCCAGCTCGACAATAGCGGGAGTCAAGGACACGGGGGACAATGAGCAGTTCTTC. Translation gives CASSTIAGVKDTGDNEQFF.

The chain has TRBV14 and TRBJ2-6; the D is unclear. Trimming cost V 2 bases and J 3 bases, with 11 bases left between them. The CDR3 is 16 residues long. Germline lookup yields CDR1 SGHDN and CDR2 FVKESK. The CDR3 sequence is CASSQWARSGANVLTF. The DNA of the CDR3 is TGTGCCAGCAGCCAATGGGCGAGGAGTGGGGCCAACGTCCTGACTTTC. Looking up the rest from reference TRBV14 and TRBJ2-6 gives the full variable domain: EAGVTQFPSHSVIEKGQTVTLRCDPISGHDNLYWYRRVMGKEIKFLLHFVKESKQDESGMPNNRFLAERTGGTYSTLKVQPAELEDSGVYFCASSQWARSGANVLTFGAGSRLTVL.

The chain uses TRBV2 and TRBJ2-1; no clear D. The CDR3 is made up of 15 amino acids. The V gene lost 2 bases and the J gene lost 0 bases, with 8 bases spanning the gap. Germline CDR1 SNHLY, CDR2 FYNNEI. This chain's CDR3 is CASSEQRSSYNEQFF. The CDR3 DNA reads as TGTGCCAGCAGTGAACAGAGAAGCTCCTACAATGAGCAGTTCTTC.

The CDR3 spells CASIRGAGLPYEQYF. For the CDR3, the DNA is TGTGCCAGCATCAGGGGAGCAGGACTCCCCTACGAGCAGTACTTC. V gene TRBV2 combines with J gene TRBJ2-7; perhaps TRBD1 as D (6 bases). The CDR3 length is 15 residues. Trimming took 7 bases from V and 2 from J, leaving 18 bases between them. Germline V lookup: CDR1 SNHLY, CDR2 FYNNEI. Full variable domain (missing parts from reference TRBV2 and TRBJ2-7): EPEVTQTPSHQVTQMGQEVILRCVPISNHLYFYWYRQILGQKVEFLVSFYNNEISEKSEIFDDQFSVERPDGSNFTLKIRSTKLEDSAMYFCASIRGAGLPYEQYFGPGTRLTVT.

The CDR3 nucleotides are TGTGCCAGCAGCCCCGAGCGGGGGGGCCGGAAGACCCAGTACTTC. Residues: CASSPERGGRKTQYF. This chain uses TRBV7-2 with TRBJ2-5, with 10 nucleotides matching TRBD2. Germline loops: CDR1 SGHTA, CDR2 FQGNSA. The CDR3 is made up of 15 amino acids. V lost 5 bases and J lost 6; bases outside the gene matches: 9. Together with reference TRBV7-2 and TRBJ2-5, the CDR3 gives the full variable domain: GAGVSQSPSNKVTEKGKDVELRCDPISGHTALYWYRQSLGQGLEFLIYFQGNSAPDKSGLPSDRFSAERTGGSVSTLTIQRTQQEDSAVYLCASSPERGGRKTQYFGPGTRLLVL.

The chain couples TRBV28 to TRBJ1-3; D gene uncertain. Germline CDR1 is MDHEN and CDR2 is SYDVKM. CDR3 length equals 15 residues. Trimming shortened V by 8 bases and J by 0 bases, and 14 bases separated the two germline ends. Here the CDR3 reads CASATDEFSGNTIYF. As DNA, the CDR3 is TGTGCCAGCGCTACAGACGAGTTCTCTGGAAACACCATATATTTT.

The chain is built from TRBV7-9 and TRBJ2-5, with D unclear. The CDR3 is 14 residues long. V gave up 1 base and J gave up 4 bases, with 10 bases separating them. CDR1 and CDR2 from the germline V gene are SEHNR and FQNEAQ (reference sequence). The CDR3 DNA reads as TGTGCCAGCAGCTTAGGTGGTCGCGGAGAGACCCAGTACTTC. The encoded protein is CASSLGGRGETQYF.

V and J are TRBV5-4 and TRBJ1-1; D unresolved. Looked up from germline, CDR1 is SGHNT and CDR2 is YYREEE (reference sequence). The germline V and J ends were trimmed by 2 bases and 7 bases, with 12 bases remaining between them. The CDR3 consists of 13 residues. The CDR3 region has the DNA TGTGCCAGCAGCTTCGGGTCGTCGGATGAAGCTTTCTTT. Residues: CASSFGSSDEAFF.

The V gene is TRBV5-1, the J gene TRBJ1-5; D possibly corresponds to TRBD1 (5 bases). CDR1 and CDR2 from the germline V gene are SGHRS and YFSETQ. Trimming cost V 4 bases and J 7 bases, with 12 bases left between them. The CDR3 loop spans 13 amino acids. The CDR3 DNA follows: TGCGCCAGCAGCCCTATGCAGGGACAGCCCCAGCATTTT. It specifies CASSPMQGQPQHF.

V gene TRBV10-3 combines with J gene TRBJ1-3, with TRBD1 matching over 7 bases. V gave up 6 bases and J gave up 9 bases; unmatched junction bases: 14. The CDR3 has 15 amino acids. From germline, CDR1 is ENHRY and CDR2 SYGVKD. CDR3 sequence (DNA): TGTGCCATCAGCCGTCACAGGGGCCAGAATGGCACCATATATTTT. It specifies CAISRHRGQNGTIYF.

This clone was seen just once. V usage is TRBV6-5 and J usage is TRBJ1-5; the D is unclear. V lost 4 bases and J 0 bases, leaving 7 bases between the germline ends. The CDR3 is 14 amino acids. CDR1 and CDR2 (germline): MNHEY, SVGAGI. The CDR3: CASSFLNSNQPQHF. The CDR3 DNA is TGTGCCAGCAGTTTCCTAAATAGCAATCAGCCCCAGCATTTT.

J is TRBJ1-2 and V is TRBV6-1; 8 bases align to TRBD1. Germline CDR1 and CDR2: MNHNS and SASEGT. V was clipped by 2 bases and J by 8 bases; unmatched bases: 4. CDR3 length equals 13 residues. The CDR3 coding sequence is TGTGCCAGCAGTGAAAACAGGGGGGCGGGCTACACCTTC. Translation gives CASSENRGAGYTF.

The gene calls are TRBV9 and TRBJ2-5; 7 bases align to TRBD2. The J segment lost 0 bases and the V segment lost 4 bases, leaving 6 bases of the junction unmatched. The CDR3 loop spans 15 amino acids. The germline gives CDR1 SGDLS, CDR2 YYNGEE. The DNA for the CDR3 is TGTGCCAGCAGCCTAGCGGTAAAGTACCAAGAGACCCAGTACTTC. Its translation is CASSLAVKYQETQYF.

The chain is built from TRBV2 and TRBJ1-1; D is perhaps TRBD1 (6 bases). Per germline, CDR1 SNHLY and CDR2 FYNNEI. V shed 2 bases and J shed 10 bases, with 11 bases lying between them. There are 12 residues in the CDR3. CDR3 loop: CASSEYRGAAFF. The CDR3 DNA reads TGTGCCAGCAGTGAATATCGGGGGGCAGCTTTCTTT.